Included here is one T cell receptor beta chain sequence, with context. The junction differs from germline at one of its ends, possibly a read error. The data originate from a study of T cell clonotyping in hematopoietic cell transplantation. CDR3 length: 14 amino acids. Germline V gene lookup returns CDR1 SSHAT and CDR2 FNYEAQ (reference sequence). Data came from immunoSEQ multiplex PCR; TCRdb stores just in-frame clones and leaves some out. The table has about 8,100 clones, roughly nine tenths seen once. The rearrangement joins TRBV7-7 to TRBJ2-3; the match to TRBD2 covers 7 bases. This receptor was taken from a male patient between 60 and 69 years old who had an allogeneic stem cell transplant from a related donor, so the T cells may come from the graft donor. Some clones in this sample may be carry-over from other donors' samples. The sequenced sample was peripheral blood mononuclear cells, obtained at the time of graft-versus-host disease after allogeneic stem cell transplant. The CDR3: CASSLGGGADTQYF. The CDR3 region has the DNA TGTGCTAGCAGCTTGGGCGGGGGTGCAGATACGCAGTATTTT.